This T cell receptor beta chain derives from a study of identical twins. Of note for this clonotype: Its target is not known.

The CDR3 is 13 residues long. V lost 4 bases and J 3 bases, leaving 10 bases between the germline ends. Germline CDR1 reads MNHEY; CDR2 reads SVGEGT. TCRdb independently ran MiXCR on the 5' RACE reads; one entry per CDR3 protein. Among over 600,000 distinct CDR3 sequences listed, about 20% were seen once. Overall study findings and caveats: Cross-sectional statistics, not tracking of the same donors, supported the conclusions.

The data also belong to a second study, concerning T cells expressing NK-cell markers. Per that study: Each TCR beta repertoire originated in sorted T cells that were CD3+CD56+NKG2C+, CD3+CD56+NKG2C- or CD3+CD56-NKG2C+. Eight donors were sequenced, seven testing HCMV-seropositive and one testing seronegative. These clonotypes additionally ranked first within the CD3+CD56-NKG2C+ fraction of four donors.

The receptor was isolated from a woman younger than 30 in good health. The specimen was PBMCs. The rearrangement uses TRBV6-2 or TRBV6-3 and TRBJ2-7; D gene uncertain. CDR3 DNA sequence: TGTGCCAGCAGTTTGCCCCACAGCTACGAGCAGTACTTC. Its translation: CASSLPHSYEQYF.